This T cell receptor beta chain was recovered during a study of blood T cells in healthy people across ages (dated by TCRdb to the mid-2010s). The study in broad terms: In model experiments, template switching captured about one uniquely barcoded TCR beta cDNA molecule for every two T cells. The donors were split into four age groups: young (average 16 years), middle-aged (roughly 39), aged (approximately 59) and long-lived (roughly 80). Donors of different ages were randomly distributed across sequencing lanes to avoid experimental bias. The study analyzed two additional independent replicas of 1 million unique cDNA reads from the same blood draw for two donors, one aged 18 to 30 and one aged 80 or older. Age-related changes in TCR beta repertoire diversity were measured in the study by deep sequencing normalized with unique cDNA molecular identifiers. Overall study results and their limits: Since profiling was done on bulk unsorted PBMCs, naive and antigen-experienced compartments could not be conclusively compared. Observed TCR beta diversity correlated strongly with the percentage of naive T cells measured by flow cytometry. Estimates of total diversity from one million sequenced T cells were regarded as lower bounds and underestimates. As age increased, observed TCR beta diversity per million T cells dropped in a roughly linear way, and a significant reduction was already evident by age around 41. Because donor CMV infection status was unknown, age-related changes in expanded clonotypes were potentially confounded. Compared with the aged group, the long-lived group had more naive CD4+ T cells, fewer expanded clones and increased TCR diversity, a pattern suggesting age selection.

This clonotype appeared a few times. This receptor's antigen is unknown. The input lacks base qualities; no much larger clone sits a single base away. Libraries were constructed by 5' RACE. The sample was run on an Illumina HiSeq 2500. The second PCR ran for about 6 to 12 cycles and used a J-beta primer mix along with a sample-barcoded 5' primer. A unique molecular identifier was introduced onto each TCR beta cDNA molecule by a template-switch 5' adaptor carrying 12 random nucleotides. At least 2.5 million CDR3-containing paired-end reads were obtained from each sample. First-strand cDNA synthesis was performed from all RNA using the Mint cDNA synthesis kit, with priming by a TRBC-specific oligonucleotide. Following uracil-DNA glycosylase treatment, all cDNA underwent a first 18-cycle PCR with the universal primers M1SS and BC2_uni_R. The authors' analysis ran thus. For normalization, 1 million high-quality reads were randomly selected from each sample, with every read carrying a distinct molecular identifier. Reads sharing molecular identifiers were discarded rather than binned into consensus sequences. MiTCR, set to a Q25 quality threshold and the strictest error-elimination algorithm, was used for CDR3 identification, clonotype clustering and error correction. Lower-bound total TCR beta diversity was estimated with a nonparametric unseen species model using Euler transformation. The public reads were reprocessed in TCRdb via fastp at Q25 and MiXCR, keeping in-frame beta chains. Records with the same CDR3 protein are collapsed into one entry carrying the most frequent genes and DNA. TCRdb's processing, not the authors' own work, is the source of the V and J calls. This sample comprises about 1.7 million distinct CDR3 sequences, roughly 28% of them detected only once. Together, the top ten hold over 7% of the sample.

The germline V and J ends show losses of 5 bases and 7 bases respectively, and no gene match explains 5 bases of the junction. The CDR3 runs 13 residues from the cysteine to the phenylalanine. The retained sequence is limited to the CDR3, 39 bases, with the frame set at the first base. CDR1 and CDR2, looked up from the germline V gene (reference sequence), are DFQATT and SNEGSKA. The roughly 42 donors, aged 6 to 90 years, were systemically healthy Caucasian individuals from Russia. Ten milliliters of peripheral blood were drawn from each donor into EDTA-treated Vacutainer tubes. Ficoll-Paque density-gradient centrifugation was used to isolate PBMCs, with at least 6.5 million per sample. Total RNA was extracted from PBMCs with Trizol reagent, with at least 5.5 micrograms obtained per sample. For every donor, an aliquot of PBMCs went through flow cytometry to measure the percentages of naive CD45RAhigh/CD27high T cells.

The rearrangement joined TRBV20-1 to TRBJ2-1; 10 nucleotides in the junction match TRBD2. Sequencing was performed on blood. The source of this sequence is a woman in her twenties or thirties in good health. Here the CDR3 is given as CSAVSGRGNEQFF. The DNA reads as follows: TGCAGTGCTGTAAGCGGGAGGGGGAATGAGCAGTTCTTC.